This T cell receptor beta chain comes out of a study of memory CD4+ T cells and cytomegalovirus serostatus. At the level of the study: Of the healthy Belgian adults, several were CMV seropositive and around 22 seronegative.

The sort gate was single viable CD3+CD4+CD8-CD45RO+ cells for memory CD4+ T cells. Donors' CMV status reflects serum IgG against pp150, pp28, p38, p52. TCRdb's table, derived via immunoSEQ multiplex PCR, lists solely in-frame clones and lacks some. The data hold 50,000 to 65,000 clones, with about 80% observed a single time. The CDR3 contains 16 residues. V lost 5 bases to trimming and J lost 5 bases, with 20 bases between them. Germline CDR1 is SGHTS and CDR2 is YDEGEE. The study, taken as a whole, reports: Median bootstrapped AUC for CMV status was approximately 0.94 originally, just under 0.93 US-trained. CD4+ memory repertoires contained about two fifths of the roughly 150 reported CMV TCRbeta sequences.

As for this clone: What it binds is unknown.

The receptor was derived from an adult in good health and CMV-seropositive. The chain joins TRBV5-8 to TRBJ1-5; tentative D call: TRBD1 (6 bases). The specimen sequenced was memory CD4+ T cells from blood. The CDR3 DNA sequence: TGTGCCAGCAGACTCACGGGGACACATGGGGATCAGCCCCAGCATTTT. This encodes CASRLTGTHGDQPQHF.